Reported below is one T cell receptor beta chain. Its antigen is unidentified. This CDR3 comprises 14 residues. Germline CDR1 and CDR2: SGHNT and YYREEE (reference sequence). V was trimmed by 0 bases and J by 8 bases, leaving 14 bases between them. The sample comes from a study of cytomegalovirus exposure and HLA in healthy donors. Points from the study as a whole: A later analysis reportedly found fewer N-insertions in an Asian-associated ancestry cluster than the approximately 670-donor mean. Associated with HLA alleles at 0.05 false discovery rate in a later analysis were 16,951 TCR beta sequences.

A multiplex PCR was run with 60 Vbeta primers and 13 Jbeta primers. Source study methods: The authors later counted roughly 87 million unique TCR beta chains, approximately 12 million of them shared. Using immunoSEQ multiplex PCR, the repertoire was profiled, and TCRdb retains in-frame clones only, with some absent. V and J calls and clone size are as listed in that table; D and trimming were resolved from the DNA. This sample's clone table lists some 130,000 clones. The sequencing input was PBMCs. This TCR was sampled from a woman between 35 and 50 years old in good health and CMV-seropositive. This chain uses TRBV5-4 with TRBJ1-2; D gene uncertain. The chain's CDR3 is CASSLEWGGEGYTF. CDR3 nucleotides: TGTGCCAGCAGCTTGGAGTGGGGAGGAGAGGGCTACACCTTC.